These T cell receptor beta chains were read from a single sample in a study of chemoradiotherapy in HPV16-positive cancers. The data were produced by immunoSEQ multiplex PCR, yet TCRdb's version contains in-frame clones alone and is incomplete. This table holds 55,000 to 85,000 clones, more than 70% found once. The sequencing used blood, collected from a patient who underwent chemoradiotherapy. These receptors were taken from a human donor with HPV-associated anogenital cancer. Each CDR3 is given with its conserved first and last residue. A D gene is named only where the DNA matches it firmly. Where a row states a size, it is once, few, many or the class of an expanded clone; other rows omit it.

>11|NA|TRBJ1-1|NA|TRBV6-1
CASQTNTEAFF
TGTGCCAGTCAAACGAACACTGAAGCTTTCTTT
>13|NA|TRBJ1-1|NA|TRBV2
CASSEAQVAKAFF
TGTGCCAGCAGTGAAGCGCAAGTAGCCAAAGCTTTCTTT
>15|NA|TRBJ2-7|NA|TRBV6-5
CASSYSRGVGIEQYF
TGTGCCAGCAGTTACTCGAGGGGGGTCGGGATCGAGCAGTACTTC
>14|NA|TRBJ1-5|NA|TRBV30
CAWSDGFSNQPQHF
TGTGCCTGGAGTGATGGGTTTAGCAATCAGCCCCAGCATTTT
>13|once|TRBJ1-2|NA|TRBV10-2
CASYGQYPYGYTF
TGCGCCAGCTACGGACAGTATCCCTATGGCTACACCTTC
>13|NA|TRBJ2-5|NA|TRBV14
CASSQEMRETQYF
TGTGCCAGCAGCCAAGAAATGAGGGAGACCCAGTACTTC
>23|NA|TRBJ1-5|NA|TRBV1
CTSSQFFRGGEFEWRYSNQPQHF
TGCACCAGCAGCCAATTTTTTAGGGGGGGAGAATTCGAATGGCGTTATAGCAATCAGCCCCAGCATTTT
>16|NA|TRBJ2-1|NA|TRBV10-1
CASSESYRQGINEQFF
TGCGCCAGCAGTGAGTCGTACAGGCAGGGAATCAATGAGCAGTTCTTC
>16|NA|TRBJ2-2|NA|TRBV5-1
CASSLVPSGNTGELFF
TGCGCCAGCAGCTTGGTCCCCAGCGGGAACACCGGGGAGCTGTTTTTT
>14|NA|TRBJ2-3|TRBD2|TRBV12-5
CASVGGGRTDTQYF
TGTGCTAGTGTGGGGGGAGGGCGCACAGATACGCAGTATTTT
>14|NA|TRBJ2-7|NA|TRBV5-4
CASSLERTSYEQYF
TGTGCCAGCAGCTTGGAGCGGACCTCCTACGAGCAGTACTTC
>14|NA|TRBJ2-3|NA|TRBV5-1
CASSRGGPADTQYF
TGCGCCAGCAGCAGGGGGGGCCCCGCAGATACGCAGTATTTT
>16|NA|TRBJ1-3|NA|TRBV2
CASRDLDSRTGNTIYF
TGTGCCAGCAGAGACTTGGACAGTCGTACTGGAAACACCATATATTTT